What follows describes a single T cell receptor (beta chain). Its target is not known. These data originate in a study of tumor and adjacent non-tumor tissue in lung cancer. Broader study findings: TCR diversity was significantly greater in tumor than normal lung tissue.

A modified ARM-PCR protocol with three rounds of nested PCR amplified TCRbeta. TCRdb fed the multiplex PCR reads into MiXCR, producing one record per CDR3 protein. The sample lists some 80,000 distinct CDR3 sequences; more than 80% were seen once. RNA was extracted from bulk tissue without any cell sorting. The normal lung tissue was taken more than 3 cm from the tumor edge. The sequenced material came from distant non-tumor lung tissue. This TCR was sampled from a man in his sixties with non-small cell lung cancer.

The CDR3 DNA reads as TGTACCATCAGCGCATGCACAGATACGCAGTATTTT. Translated: CTISACTDTQYF. The chain has TRBV6-5 and TRBJ2-3, with D hard to call. Germline V gives CDR1 MNHEY, CDR2 SVGAGI. The CDR3 runs 12 residues.